The rows below give T cell receptor beta chains drawn from one sample of a study of T-cell reconstitution after alpha-beta-depleted transplantation in children. Each CDR3 protein gets one entry after TCRdb re-called the PCR reads with MiXCR. This sample has hundreds of thousands of distinct CDR3 sequences, with about 11% found just once. The source was PBMCs from the stem cell graft donor, collected from the stem cell graft. The source of these receptors is a human donor who donated a stem cell graft to a child with acute myeloid leukemia. Both conserved end residues are part of each CDR3. A D gene is named only where the DNA matches it firmly. Size tells how often a clone was seen (once, few, many) or the class of an expanded clone, and some rows leave it out.

CASSQDFDRLFF	TGCGCCAGCAGCCAAGACTTCGACCGACTGTTTTTT	NA	TRBV4-1	TRBJ1-4	few
CASSSPDGSGANVLTF	TGTGCCAGCAGTTCGCCTGACGGCTCTGGGGCCAACGTCCTGACTTTC	NA	TRBV28	TRBJ2-6	NA
CSVNMNTEAFF	TGCAGCGTTAACATGAACACTGAAGCTTTCTTT	NA	TRBV29-1	TRBJ1-1	NA
CASSFGKGVYTYEQYF	TGTGCCAGCAGCTTTGGGAAAGGGGTCTACACCTACGAGCAGTACTTC	NA	TRBV7-9	TRBJ2-7	few
CASSRPGQGLYNEQFF	TGTGCCAGCAGCCGACCGGGACAGGGCTTGTACAATGAGCAGTTCTTC	TRBD1	TRBV5-8	TRBJ2-1	NA
CASSRGGETQYF	TGTGCCAGCAGTCGAGGGGGGGAGACCCAGTACTTC	NA	TRBV27	TRBJ2-5	many
CASSLEPGRNEQFF	TGCGCCAGCAGCTTGGAGCCTGGCCGGAATGAGCAGTTCTTC	NA	TRBV5-1	TRBJ2-1	few
CASSQGPQKNIQYF	TGTGCCAGCAGCCAAGGTCCACAGAAAAACATTCAGTACTTC	NA	TRBV3-1	TRBJ2-4	NA
CASSFTRLSVNEQFF	TGTGCCAGCAGTTTTACTCGGCTATCAGTCAATGAGCAGTTCTTC	NA	TRBV12-3/TRBV12-4	TRBJ2-1	NA
CSVRGTDEQYF	TGCAGCGTGCGAGGGACAGACGAGCAGTACTTC	TRBD1	TRBV29-1	TRBJ2-7	few
CASSLSGGSKYNEQFF	TGTGCCAGCAGCTTGAGCGGGGGGAGTAAGTACAATGAGCAGTTCTTC	TRBD2	TRBV5-8	TRBJ2-1	NA
CASSGTAWDSYEQYF	TGTGCCAGCAGCGGGACAGCCTGGGATTCCTACGAGCAGTACTTC	TRBD1	TRBV6-5	TRBJ2-7	NA
CASSLGRGTSSIEQFF	TGCGCCAGCAGCTTGGGCCGCGGGACTAGTTCGATTGAGCAGTTCTTC	TRBD2	TRBV5-1	TRBJ2-1	NA
CASRRTGRNTGELFF	TGTGCCAGCAGAAGAACAGGGCGAAACACCGGGGAGCTGTTTTTT	NA	TRBV6-4	TRBJ2-2	NA
CSADWGSEAFF	TGCAGCGCTGATTGGGGGTCTGAAGCTTTCTTT	NA	TRBV29-1	TRBJ1-1	many
CASGLSSTDTQYF	TGTGCTAGTGGTTTGTCGTCCACAGATACGCAGTATTTT	NA	TRBV12-5	TRBJ2-3	many
CASSQEVGTITGNEQFF	TGCGCCAGCAGCCAAGAAGTTGGGACAATAACAGGCAATGAGCAGTTCTTC	NA	TRBV4-3	TRBJ2-1	few
CASSPRSEQRATDTQYF	TGTGCCAGCAGCCCCCGTAGTGAGCAGCGGGCCACAGATACGCAGTATTTT	NA	TRBV4-2	TRBJ2-3	NA
CASSLGQYTQYF	TGTGCCAGCAGCTTAGGGCAGTATACGCAGTATTTT	NA	TRBV11-3	TRBJ2-3	few
CASSSLISGNTIYF	TGTGCCAGCAGTTCCCTCATCTCTGGAAACACCATATATTTT	NA	TRBV6-5	TRBJ1-3	NA
CASSPINQPQHF	TGTGCCAGCAGTCCGATCAATCAGCCCCAGCATTTT	NA	TRBV27	TRBJ1-5	NA
CASSLGQKANEQFF	TGCGCCAGCAGCTTAGGACAGAAGGCCAATGAGCAGTTCTTC	NA	TRBV5-1	TRBJ2-1	few